What follows describes a single TCR beta chain. There are a few counts of this clone. What antigen it recognizes has not been identified. Qualities for individual bases were not recorded, and no much larger clone is one base off. The sample originates from a study of shared T cell receptors in the human thymus (dated by TCRdb to the early 2020s). Study-level background: The study investigated the way shared, self-reactive T-cell receptor alpha chains are produced in the human thymus.

CDR3 length: 15 amino acids, cysteine to phenylalanine. Of all the DNA, just the CDR3 is kept, 45 bases in frame from base 1. The junction shows trimming of 5 bases on V and 8 bases on J, and the gene matches do not reach 8 bases of it. CDR1 is given as SEHNR and CDR2 as FQNEAQ, both from the germline V gene (reference sequence). The method behind the library was the immunoSEQ multiplex PCR assay. The clones in this table, taken by TCRdb from immuneACCESS, are in-frame only. Not every clone is retained; where verified, under half of the shortfall comes from an unresolved V gene, and the cause of the rest is unknown. The sample profile shows about 380,000 clones; 95% of them were found once. Approximately 0.02% of the sample lies in the top ten.

Recombination joined TRBV7-9 with TRBJ2-1; the junction holds 11 bases that match TRBD2. This TCR derives from a human donor. The sample comprised thymocytes. The CDR3 corresponds to CASSPTTSGNDEQFF. The DNA sequence follows: TGTGCCAGCAGCCCTACGACTAGCGGGAACGATGAGCAGTTCTTC.